A selection of T cell receptor beta chains follows, all from one sample in a study of response to subunit inactivated influenza vaccine. MiXCR, run by TCRdb on the RT-PCR reads, gives a single entry per CDR3 protein. The table shows roughly 700,000 distinct CDR3 sequences, with approximately 15% occurring only once. The source was PBMCs from blood, collected less than 15 days before vaccination. These receptors all come from a man between 45 and 60 years old who received an inactivated influenza vaccine. Both conserved end residues are part of each CDR3. Each record gives: D gene, clone size, J gene, V gene, CDR3 DNA, CDR3 protein. D genes are given only for firm matches. Size is omitted from some rows. Given values are once, few, many or a class for expanded clones.

>NA|NA|TRBJ2-3|TRBV9
TGTGCCAGCAGCGTAGTTCTTAAGGATACGCAGTATTTT
CASSVVLKDTQYF
>NA|NA|TRBJ1-1|TRBV20-1
TGCAGTGCCGCAAAAGACAGCATGAACACTGAAGCTTTCTTT
CSAAKDSMNTEAFF
>NA|few|TRBJ2-2|TRBV6-5
TGTGCCAGCAGTTACTCGCAAGTGTGGGAGAACACCGGGGAGCTGTTTTTT
CASSYSQVWENTGELFF
>TRBD1|NA|TRBJ2-1|TRBV7-2
TGTGCCAGCGCAGGGGACAGGGGATCATACAATGAGCAGTTCTTC
CASAGDRGSYNEQFF
>TRBD2|many|TRBJ2-2|TRBV7-2
TGTGCCAGCAGTAGGCGCGGGGGGGGGAACACCGGGGAGCTGTTTTTT
CASSRRGGGNTGELFF
>NA|NA|TRBJ2-1|TRBV10-3
TGTGCCATCAGCCCCCAGTCCGGGGGTGACCCCTACAATGAGCAGTTCTTC
CAISPQSGGDPYNEQFF
>NA|few|TRBJ1-2|TRBV7-2
TGTGCCAGCAGCTTAACACGGAGAGGGGATGGCTACACCTTC
CASSLTRRGDGYTF
>NA|few|TRBJ2-6|TRBV5-1
TGCGCCAGCAGCTGGACCGGGTCCTGGGGGGGGGCCAACGTCCTGACTTTC
CASSWTGSWGGANVLTF
>NA|many|TRBJ1-1|TRBV5-1
TGTGCCAGCAGCTCGAACACTGAAGCTTTCTTT
CASSSNTEAFF
>TRBD2|NA|TRBJ2-1|TRBV6-1
TGTGCCAGCAGTGAAGGTCAGCGGGGCAACATCGGTGTTGAGCAGTTCTTC
CASSEGQRGNIGVEQFF
>NA|NA|TRBJ1-1|TRBV3-1
TGTGCCAGCAGCCAAACACCCGGGACAAAGCCGCGCATGAACACTGAAGCTTTCTTT
CASSQTPGTKPRMNTEAFF
>TRBD1|many|TRBJ2-2|TRBV12-3/TRBV12-4
TGTGCCAGCAGGACCGGGACAGTTAGCGGGGAGCTGTTTTTT
CASRTGTVSGELFF
>NA|NA|TRBJ2-5|TRBV5-1
TGCGCCAGCAGCCGCACAGTGGCGGGGCTGGGTGAGACCCAGTACTTC
CASSRTVAGLGETQYF
>NA|NA|TRBJ2-6|TRBV4-3
TGCGCCAGCAGCCAAGGGATGGGTGGTTCTGGGGCCAACGTCCTGACTTTC
CASSQGMGGSGANVLTF
>NA|NA|TRBJ2-1|TRBV5-1
TGCGCCAGCAGCTTGGGGGGGACCATCTCCAATGAGCAGTTCTTC
CASSLGGTISNEQFF
>NA|NA|TRBJ2-7|TRBV28
TGTGCCAGCAGTTTATATCTTACCGGGGCCGAGCAGTACTTC
CASSLYLTGAEQYF
>NA|NA|TRBJ1-5|TRBV7-8
TGTGCCAGCAGCTTAGAACTCTCCCTGGGGAGCAATCAGCCCCAGCATTTT
CASSLELSLGSNQPQHF
>NA|few|TRBJ2-5|TRBV6-2/TRBV6-3
TGTGCCAGCAGTTACGGACACCAAAAAGAGACCCAGTACTTC
CASSYGHQKETQYF
>NA|NA|TRBJ1-6|TRBV3-1
TGTGCCAGCAGCCAAGATAGGAACAGAGGTTCACCCCTCCACTTT
CASSQDRNRGSPLHF
>TRBD1|NA|TRBJ1-2|TRBV19
TGTGCCAGTAGTATGGGACAGGGGCGCAGCTATGGCTACACCTTC
CASSMGQGRSYGYTF
>TRBD1|NA|TRBJ2-7|TRBV5-1
TGCGCCAGCAGCTTGGTGACAGGGAGTTGGTACGAGCAGTACTTC
CASSLVTGSWYEQYF
>NA|many|TRBJ1-1|TRBV7-2
TGTGCCAGCAGCTCTCGGATGGGGACTGAAGCTTTCTTT
CASSSRMGTEAFF
>NA|NA|TRBJ1-3|TRBV4-1
TGCGCCAGCAGCCAAGATCCTGTGGAAAGGTACGGAAACACCATATATTTT
CASSQDPVERYGNTIYF
>NA|few|TRBJ1-5|TRBV25-1
TGTGCCAGCAGTGAACGGACAGTGAATCAGCCCCAGCATTTT
CASSERTVNQPQHF
>NA|NA|TRBJ2-3|TRBV7-9
TGTGCCAGCAGCCTCCTAAAAATGGAAGATACGCAGTATTTT
CASSLLKMEDTQYF
>NA|many|TRBJ2-7|TRBV4-2
TGTGCCAGCAGCCATAACCAGGGGTACGAGCAGTACTTC
CASSHNQGYEQYF
>TRBD1|NA|TRBJ1-4|TRBV20-1
TGCAGTGCTAGAGGAGGGGGCAAGGCTAATGAAAAACTGTTTTTT
CSARGGGKANEKLFF
>NA|few|TRBJ2-3|TRBV12-3/TRBV12-4
TGTGCCAGCAGCCCGCTTTGGGGAACCAGCACAGATACGCAGTATTTT
CASSPLWGTSTDTQYF
>TRBD2|many|TRBJ2-1|TRBV6-5
TGTGCCAGCAGTTACTCGATTTACCGGGGGGGAACCGATGAGCAGTTCTTC
CASSYSIYRGGTDEQFF
>NA|few|TRBJ1-1|TRBV5-1
TGCGCCAGCAGCTTGGAGGCAGCGTTGAACACTGAAGCTTTCTTT
CASSLEAALNTEAFF
>NA|NA|TRBJ2-5|TRBV11-1
TGTGCCAGCAGCTTATATCGGGAGAAGGAGACCCAGTACTTC
CASSLYREKETQYF
>TRBD2|NA|TRBJ2-5|TRBV20-1
TGCAGTGCTTCCTTTATAGCGGGACAAGAGACCCAGTACTTC
CSASFIAGQETQYF
>NA|NA|TRBJ1-5|TRBV28
TGTGCCAGCAGTCTCACCCGTCAGCCCCAGCATTTT
CASSLTRQPQHF
>TRBD1|NA|TRBJ1-2|TRBV6-1
TGTGCCAGCAGGCCCACAGGGGCGGAAGGCTACACCTTC
CASRPTGAEGYTF
>TRBD1|NA|TRBJ2-2|TRBV4-1
TGCGCCAGCAGCCAAGTGGCAGGGACAGGGTTTTCCGGGGAGCTGTTTTTT
CASSQVAGTGFSGELFF
>NA|NA|TRBJ2-3|TRBV27
TGTGCCAGCAGTTTAACTCGTTCCACAGATACGCAGTATTTT
CASSLTRSTDTQYF
>NA|NA|TRBJ2-2|TRBV9
TGTGCCAGCAGTGGGGCTAGCGTAGACACCGGGGAGCTGTTTTTT
CASSGASVDTGELFF
>TRBD2|few|TRBJ2-2|TRBV20-1
TGCAGTGCTAGGGCAACGACTAGCGGTCCTACCGGGGAGCTGTTTTTT
CSARATTSGPTGELFF
>TRBD2|NA|TRBJ2-3|TRBV7-2
TGTGCCAGCAGCTTTACTAGCGGTTACACAGATACGCAGTATTTT
CASSFTSGYTDTQYF
>NA|few|TRBJ2-1|TRBV6-1
TGTGCCAGCAGCCAGGACCTAGGGCGCAATGAGCAGTTCTTC
CASSQDLGRNEQFF
>NA|few|TRBJ2-7|TRBV19
TGTGCCAGTAGTAAAGGGTACGAGCAGTACTTC
CASSKGYEQYF
>TRBD2|NA|TRBJ2-7|TRBV4-3
TGCGCCAGCAGCCAAGATAGGCTCGGGGGGGCCTATTCCTACGAGCAGTACTTC
CASSQDRLGGAYSYEQYF
>NA|few|TRBJ2-7|TRBV10-3
TGTGCCATCAGTGAACGGATGCCCTACGAGCAGTACTTC
CAISERMPYEQYF
>TRBD2|many|TRBJ2-3|TRBV20-1
TGCAGCGCCCGGCGACTAGCGGGAGGCACAGATACGCAGTATTTT
CSARRLAGGTDTQYF
>NA|few|TRBJ2-3|TRBV4-1
TGCGCCAGCAGCCCCTTGGGACGGAACACAGATACGCAGTATTTT
CASSPLGRNTDTQYF
>NA|few|TRBJ1-6|TRBV4-3
TGCGCCAGCAGCCACCTGGGAGGGGAAAGCTCACCCCTCCACTTT
CASSHLGGESSPLHF
>TRBD2|NA|TRBJ2-7|TRBV6-2/TRBV6-3
TGTGCCAGCACCACAGGGACTAGCGGAGCCTACGAGCAGTACTTC
CASTTGTSGAYEQYF
>TRBD1|NA|TRBJ2-2|TRBV12-3/TRBV12-4
TGTGCCAGCAGCGCCGGACAGGGGGTAGTGAACACCGGGGAGCTGTTTTTT
CASSAGQGVVNTGELFF
>TRBD1|NA|TRBJ2-5|TRBV4-1
TGCGCCAGCAGCCAAGAGGACAGGGAGACCCAGTACTTC
CASSQEDRETQYF
>NA|many|TRBJ1-5|TRBV2
TGTGCCAGCAGTGAAGACTCCCCATCCCTCAATCAGCCCCAGCATTTT
CASSEDSPSLNQPQHF
>NA|few|TRBJ2-2|TRBV27
TGTGCCAGCAGTTCAACAGGACTCACCGGGGAGCTGTTTTTT
CASSSTGLTGELFF
>NA|few|TRBJ2-3|TRBV29-1
TGCAGCGTTGGGGAGCGGCGGACTAGCACAGATACGCAGTATTTT
CSVGERRTSTDTQYF
>TRBD1|NA|TRBJ2-3|TRBV5-5
TGTGCCAGCAGCTTTTCCGGGACAGGGAGGGATACGCAGTATTTT
CASSFSGTGRDTQYF
>NA|many|TRBJ1-5|TRBV12-3/TRBV12-4
TGTGCCAGCAGTTCCAGCCTCAATCAGCCCCAGCATTTT
CASSSSLNQPQHF